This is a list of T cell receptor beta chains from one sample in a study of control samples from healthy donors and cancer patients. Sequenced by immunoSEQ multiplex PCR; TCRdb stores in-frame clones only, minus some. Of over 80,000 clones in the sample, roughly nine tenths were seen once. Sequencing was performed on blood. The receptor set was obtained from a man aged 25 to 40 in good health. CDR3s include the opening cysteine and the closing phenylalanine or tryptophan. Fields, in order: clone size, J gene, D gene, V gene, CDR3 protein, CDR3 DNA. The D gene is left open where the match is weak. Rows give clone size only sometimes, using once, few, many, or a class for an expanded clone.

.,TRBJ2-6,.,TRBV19,CASSPSRANVLTF,TGTGCCAGTAGCCCCTCAAGGGCCAACGTCCTGACTTTC
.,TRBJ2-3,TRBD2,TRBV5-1,CASSLAPLAGSTDTQYF,TGCGCCAGCAGCTTGGCCCCCCTAGCGGGTAGCACAGATACGCAGTATTTT
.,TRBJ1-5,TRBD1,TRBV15,CATSRDLGQGQPQHF,TGTGCCACCAGCAGAGATTTAGGACAGGGGCAGCCCCAGCATTTT
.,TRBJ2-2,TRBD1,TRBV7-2,CASSPGQGWDTGELFF,TGTGCCAGCAGCCCAGGACAGGGATGGGACACCGGGGAGCTGTTTTTT
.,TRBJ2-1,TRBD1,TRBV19,CASRGGQEYNEQFF,TGTGCCAGTAGAGGGGGACAGGAATACAATGAGCAGTTCTTC
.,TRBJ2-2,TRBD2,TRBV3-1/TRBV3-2,CASSQLAGANTGELFF,TGTGCCAGCAGCCAACTAGCGGGGGCGAACACCGGGGAGCTGTTTTTT
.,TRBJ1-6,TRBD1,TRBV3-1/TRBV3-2,CASSQGQGTSPLHF,TGTGCCAGCAGCCAGGGACAGGGCACTTCACCCCTCCACTTT
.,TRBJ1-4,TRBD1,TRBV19,CASSTYRDSTNEKLFF,TGTGCCAGTAGTACGTACCGGGACAGTACTAATGAAAAACTGTTTTTT
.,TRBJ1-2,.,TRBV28,CASSLLQGYGYTF,TGTGCCAGCAGTTTGCTACAGGGCTATGGCTACACCTTC
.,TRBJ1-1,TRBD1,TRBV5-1,CASSLVPTGVNTEAFF,TGCGCCAGCAGCTTGGTACCGACAGGGGTGAACACTGAAGCTTTCTTT
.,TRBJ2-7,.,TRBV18,CASSPSSPYEQYF,TGTGCCAGCTCACCATCGTCCCCCTACGAGCAGTACTTC
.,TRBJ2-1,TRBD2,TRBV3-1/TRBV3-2,CASSQAGLAEPMSEQFF,TGTGCCAGCAGCCAAGCGGGACTAGCGGAGCCAATGAGTGAGCAGTTCTTC
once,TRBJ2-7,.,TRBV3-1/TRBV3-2,CASSLRVTYEQYF,TGTGCCAGCAGCCTCAGGGTAACCTACGAGCAGTACTTC
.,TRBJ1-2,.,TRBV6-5,CASREYTGYRGYTF,TGTGCCAGCAGAGAGTACACAGGGTACCGTGGCTACACCTTC
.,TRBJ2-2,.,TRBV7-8,CASSLSVQGRAGELFF,TGTGCCAGCAGCTTATCGGTACAGGGCAGGGCCGGGGAGCTGTTTTTT
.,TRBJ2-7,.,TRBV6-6,CASGKNSYEQYF,TGTGCCAGCGGGAAAAACTCCTACGAGCAGTACTTC
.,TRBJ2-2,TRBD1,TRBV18,CASSPPTGTNTGELFF,TGTGCCAGCTCACCACCGACAGGGACGAACACCGGGGAGCTGTTTTTT
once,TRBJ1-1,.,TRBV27,CASSLSESRGTEAFF,TGTGCCAGCAGTTTATCGGAATCCAGGGGCACTGAAGCTTTCTTT
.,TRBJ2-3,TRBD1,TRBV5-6,CASSEGQGADTQYF,TGTGCCAGCAGCGAGGGACAGGGAGCAGATACGCAGTATTTT
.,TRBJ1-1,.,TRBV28,CASSLSGLNTEAFF,TGTGCCAGCAGTTTATCAGGACTGAACACTGAAGCTTTCTTT
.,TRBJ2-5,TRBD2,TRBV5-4,CASGSLAGGRETQYF,TGTGCCAGCGGGTCTCTAGCGGGGGGGCGCGAGACCCAGTACTTC
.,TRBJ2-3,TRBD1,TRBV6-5,CASSYSGQGADTQYF,TGTGCCAGCAGTTACTCGGGACAGGGGGCAGATACGCAGTATTTT
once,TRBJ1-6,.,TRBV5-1,CASSFRASSYNSPLHF,TGCGCCAGCAGCTTCCGGGCGAGCTCCTATAATTCACCCCTCCACTTT
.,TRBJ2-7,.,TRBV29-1,CSVSPGSLQGEQYF,TGCAGCGTTTCTCCCGGTTCTCTCCAGGGTGAGCAGTACTTC
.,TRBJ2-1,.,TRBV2,CASSERGTFLSYNEQFF,TGTGCCAGCAGTGAAAGGGGTACTTTTTTGTCCTACAATGAGCAGTTCTTC
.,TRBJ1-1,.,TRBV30,CAWSVKGNTEAFF,TGTGCCTGGAGTGTCAAGGGGAACACTGAAGCTTTCTTT
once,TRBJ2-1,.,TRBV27,CASSHPGAHNEQFF,TGTGCCAGCAGTCATCCGGGGGCCCACAATGAGCAGTTCTTC
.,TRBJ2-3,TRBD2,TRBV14,CASSDLTGTSLSDTQYF,TGTGCCAGCAGCGATTTGACCGGGACTAGTCTCTCAGATACGCAGTATTTT
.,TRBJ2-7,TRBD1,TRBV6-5,CASSYTTGVRDEQYF,TGTGCCAGCAGTTACACGACAGGGGTGAGGGACGAGCAGTACTTC
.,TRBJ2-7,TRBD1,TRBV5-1,CASSLDRTGGGEQYF,TGCGCCAGCAGCTTGGACCGAACAGGGGGCGGCGAGCAGTACTTC
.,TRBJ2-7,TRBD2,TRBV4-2,CASSQGGLAGDEQYF,TGTGCCAGCAGCCAAGGGGGACTAGCGGGGGACGAGCAGTACTTC
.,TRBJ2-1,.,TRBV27,CASSFRTGEQFF,TGTGCCAGCAGTTTTAGGACGGGTGAGCAGTTCTTC
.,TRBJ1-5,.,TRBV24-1,CATSGMTGSHSNQPQHF,TGTGCCACCAGTGGGATGACAGGCTCACATAGCAATCAGCCCCAGCATTTT
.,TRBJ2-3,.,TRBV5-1,CASSLRGHPTDTQYF,TGCGCCAGCAGCTTGAGGGGACACCCCACAGATACGCAGTATTTT
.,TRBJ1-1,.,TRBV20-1,CSALNVAEAFF,TGCAGTGCCCTGAACGTTGCTGAAGCTTTCTTT
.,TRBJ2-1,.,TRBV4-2,CASSQGGDPYNEQFF,TGTGCCAGCAGCCAAGGGGGTGACCCATACAATGAGCAGTTCTTC
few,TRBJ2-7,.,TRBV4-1,CASSQHSRGASYEQYF,TGCGCCAGCAGCCAACACAGCAGGGGCGCGAGCTACGAGCAGTACTTC
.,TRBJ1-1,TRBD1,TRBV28,CASSLTGQTQNTEAFF,TGTGCCAGCAGTTTAACGGGACAGACCCAGAACACTGAAGCTTTCTTT
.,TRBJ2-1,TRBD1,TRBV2,CASVVGQGINEQFF,TGTGCCAGCGTGGTGGGACAGGGGATCAATGAGCAGTTCTTC
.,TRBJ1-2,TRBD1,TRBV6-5,CASKGGGGHYGYTF,TGTGCCAGCAAGGGAGGGGGCGGTCACTATGGCTACACCTTC
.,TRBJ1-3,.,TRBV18,CASSPGTLSGNTIYF,TGTGCCAGCTCACCAGGGACTCTCTCTGGAAACACCATATATTTT
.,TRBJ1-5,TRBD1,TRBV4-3,CASSRDRQGDQPQHF,TGCGCCAGCAGCCGGGATAGACAGGGAGATCAGCCCCAGCATTTT
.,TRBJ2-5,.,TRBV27,CASSSRQTGNWGETQYF,TGTGCCAGCAGTTCGCGTCAAACAGGGAACTGGGGGGAGACCCAGTACTTC
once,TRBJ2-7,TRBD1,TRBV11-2,CASSQWDREVPYEQYF,TGTGCCAGCAGCCAATGGGACAGGGAAGTACCCTACGAGCAGTACTTC
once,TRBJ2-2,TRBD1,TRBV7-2,CASSIGDYRDRGFTGELFF,TGTGCCAGCAGTATAGGGGATTACCGGGACAGGGGATTTACCGGGGAGCTGTTTTTT
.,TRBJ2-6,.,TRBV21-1,CASSQKSGTGGRGANVLTF,TGTGCCAGCAGCCAAAAATCCGGGACAGGGGGACGTGGGGCCAACGTCCTGACTTTC
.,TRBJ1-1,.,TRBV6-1,CASSEWGSGTEAFF,TGTGCCAGCAGTGAATGGGGGTCCGGCACTGAAGCTTTCTTT
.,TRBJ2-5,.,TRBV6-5,CASSSSRGLPGTQYF,TGTGCCAGCAGCAGTTCGCGGGGACTGCCCGGGACCCAGTACTTC
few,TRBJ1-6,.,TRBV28,CASFSGVSNSPLHF,TGTGCCAGCTTTTCGGGGGTCTCAAATTCACCCCTCCACTTT
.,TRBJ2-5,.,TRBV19,CASSIQGGRGQETQYF,TGTGCCAGTAGTATCCAAGGGGGAAGGGGGCAAGAGACCCAGTACTTC
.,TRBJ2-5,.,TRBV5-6,CASSSRKSIETQYF,TGTGCCAGCAGCTCCCGCAAGAGTATCGAGACCCAGTACTTC
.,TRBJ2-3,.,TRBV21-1,CASSGRRCTDTQYF,TGTGCCAGCAGCGGGCGACGGTGCACAGATACGCAGTATTTT
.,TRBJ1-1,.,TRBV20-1,CSASGVMNTEAFF,TGCAGTGCTAGTGGGGTCATGAACACTGAAGCTTTCTTT
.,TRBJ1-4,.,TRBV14,CASSQARAGVGTNEKLFF,TGTGCCAGCAGCCAAGCTAGGGCCGGGGTTGGAACTAATGAAAAACTGTTTTTT
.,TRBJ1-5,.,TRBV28,CASSSTGLYSNQPQHF,TGTGCCAGCAGTTCCACAGGGTTGTATAGCAATCAGCCCCAGCATTTT
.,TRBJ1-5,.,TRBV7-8,CASSPTRGTLSQHF,TGTGCCAGCAGCCCTACTCGAGGGACCCTTTCCCAGCATTTT